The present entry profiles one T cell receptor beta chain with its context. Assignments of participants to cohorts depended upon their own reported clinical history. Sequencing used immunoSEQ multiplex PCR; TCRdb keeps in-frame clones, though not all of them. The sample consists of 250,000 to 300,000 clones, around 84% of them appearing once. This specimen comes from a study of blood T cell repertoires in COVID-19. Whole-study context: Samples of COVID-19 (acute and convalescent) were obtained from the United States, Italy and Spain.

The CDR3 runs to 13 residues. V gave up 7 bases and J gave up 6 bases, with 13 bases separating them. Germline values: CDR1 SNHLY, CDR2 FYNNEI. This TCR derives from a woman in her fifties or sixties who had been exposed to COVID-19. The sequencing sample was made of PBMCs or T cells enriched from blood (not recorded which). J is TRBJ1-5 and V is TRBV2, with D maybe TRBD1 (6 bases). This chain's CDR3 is CASKAQGFQPQHF. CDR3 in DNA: TGTGCCAGCAAAGCACAGGGATTTCAGCCCCAGCATTTT. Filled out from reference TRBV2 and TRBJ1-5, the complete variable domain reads EPEVTQTPSHQVTQMGQEVILRCVPISNHLYFYWYRQILGQKVEFLVSFYNNEISEKSEIFDDQFSVERPDGSNFTLKIRSTKLEDSAMYFCASKAQGFQPQHFGDGTRLSIL.